The source of this T cell receptor beta chain is a study of identifying expanded T cells in peripheral blood. Findings of the study overall: Differentially abundant clones: around 1.2 between replicates, 15 to 17 at roughly 13 days, less than 20 at four. Clone count variance between approximately two-week samples rose with total template count.

Note on this clone: Antigen specificity is unknown.

Assay used: immunoSEQ multiplex PCR; TCRdb lists only in-frame clones, some missing. The sample lists about 120,000 clones; roughly 84% were seen once. Collection occurred without any documented infections or immune events in donors. The germline V gene has CDR1 MNHEY and CDR2 SVGAGI. The CDR3 sequence is 15 residues long. Trimming left V 2 bases short and J 0 bases short, with 10 bases between. The chain employs TRBV6-5 and TRBJ1-1; tentative D call: TRBD1 (5 bases). The origin of this receptor is a person aged 18 to 75 in good health. Sequenced input: blood. CDR3 sequence reads: CASSYRSGMNTEAFF. CDR3 DNA: TGTGCCAGCAGTTACCGGTCAGGGATGAACACTGAAGCTTTCTTT.